A selection of T cell receptor beta chains follows, all from one sample in a study of blood T cell dynamics during melanoma immunotherapy. The method was immunoSEQ multiplex PCR; TCRdb's version includes in-frame clones alone and lacks a portion of them. The data contain approximately 17,000 clones, roughly nine tenths of them seen just once; the ten biggest clones take up 7.5% to 9.5%. Sequencing used blood, obtained from a patient treated with checkpoint blockade. These receptors came from a human donor with melanoma. CDR3s include the opening cysteine and the closing phenylalanine or tryptophan. The D gene is left open where the match is weak. For some rows the clone size is stated as once, few or many, or as a class when expanded; others skip it.

size,D,J,V,DNA,CDR3
NA,NA,TRBJ2-7,TRBV27,TGTGCCAGCAGTTTATCGATTTCGAGTGTACCCTACGAGCAGTACTTC,CASSLSISSVPYEQYF
NA,NA,TRBJ1-1,TRBV11-2,TGTGCCAGCAGCTTAAACGCGGTTGAAACTGAAGCTTTCTTT,CASSLNAVETEAFF
NA,TRBD2,TRBJ2-3,TRBV27,TGTGCCAGCAGTTTAATCCTAGCGGGACAAGATACGCAGTATTTT,CASSLILAGQDTQYF
NA,TRBD1,TRBJ1-5,TRBV2,TGTGCCAGCAGGGGGGACAGATATAGCAATCAGCCCCAGCATTTT,CASRGDRYSNQPQHF
NA,TRBD2,TRBJ2-7,TRBV2,TGTGCCAGCAGTGAAAGGACTAGCGGGAGGGGGTACGAGCAGTACTTC,CASSERTSGRGYEQYF
NA,TRBD1,TRBJ1-1,TRBV6-5,TGTGCCAGCAGTTACTCGACAGGGATCACTGAAGCTTTCTTT,CASSYSTGITEAFF
NA,NA,TRBJ1-2,TRBV7-9,TGTGCCAGCAGCTTATTGGCAGTTAACTATGGCTACACCTTC,CASSLLAVNYGYTF
NA,NA,TRBJ2-1,TRBV9,TGTGCCATCCCCACCTACAATGAGCAGTTCTTC,CAIPTYNEQFF
NA,TRBD2,TRBJ2-1,TRBV11-2,TGTGCCAGCAGCTTAGATTGGGCGGGAGGGCCGTACAATGAGCAGTTCTTC,CASSLDWAGGPYNEQFF
NA,TRBD1,TRBJ1-1,TRBV5-6,TGTGCCAGCAGCTACGCAGGGGGATACACTGAAGCTTTCTTT,CASSYAGGYTEAFF
NA,TRBD2,TRBJ2-1,TRBV6-1,TGTGCCAGCAGTGAACTAGCGGGAGGGCCAAGTGAGCAGTTCTTC,CASSELAGGPSEQFF
NA,NA,TRBJ2-7,TRBV6-1,TGTGCCAGCAGTTTAGACAGCTACGAGCAGTACTTC,CASSLDSYEQYF
NA,NA,TRBJ1-3,TRBV9,TGTGCCAGCAGCAAAGAGGGCAAGCGGGGAAACACCATATATTTT,CASSKEGKRGNTIYF
NA,TRBD1,TRBJ2-5,TRBV28,TGTGCCAGCAGAACAGGGACAGGGGAAGAGACCCAGTACTTC,CASRTGTGEETQYF
NA,NA,TRBJ2-7,TRBV19,TGTGCCAGTAGTATCTCAGCAGGTTCTTCCTACGAGCAGTACTTC,CASSISAGSSYEQYF
once,TRBD1,TRBJ1-2,TRBV5-1,TGCGCCAGCAGCTTGGTTGGACAGGGGGACTATGGCTACACCTTC,CASSLVGQGDYGYTF
NA,NA,TRBJ1-1,TRBV5-6,TGTGCCAGCAGCTTGGGGGCCAGCCTGAACACTGAAGCTTTCTTT,CASSLGASLNTEAFF
few,NA,TRBJ1-1,TRBV4-2,TGTGCCAGCAGCCAAGAGCGGGCGGCAAACACTGAAGCTTTCTTT,CASSQERAANTEAFF
NA,NA,TRBJ1-5,TRBV6-1,TGTGCCAGCAGTGAGGGATCAGGCGGTGGCAATCAGCCCCAGCATTTT,CASSEGSGGGNQPQHF
NA,NA,TRBJ2-1,TRBV7-2,TGTGCCAGCAGCTTAGCGGGTTCGGGCAATGAGCAGTTCTTC,CASSLAGSGNEQFF
NA,NA,TRBJ2-3,TRBV27,TGTGCCAGCAGCATAGCTAGCACAGATACGCAGTATTTT,CASSIASTDTQYF
NA,NA,TRBJ2-1,TRBV28,TGTGCCAGTTCCTCTACCGCCGAGATACACAATGAGCAGTTCTTC,CASSSTAEIHNEQFF
NA,NA,TRBJ2-7,TRBV9,TGTGCCAGCAGCGTTACCATCGGTAGTTCCTACGAGCAGTACTTC,CASSVTIGSSYEQYF
NA,TRBD1,TRBJ1-2,TRBV28,TGTGCCAGCAGTTTGATCGGCGACAGGGGAATCGACTATGGCTACACCTTC,CASSLIGDRGIDYGYTF
NA,NA,TRBJ1-5,TRBV19,TGTGCCAGTAGTAAAGACGGGGGGGGCGGCGGCCAGCCCCAGCATTTT,CASSKDGGGGGQPQHF
NA,NA,TRBJ2-1,TRBV27,TGTGCCAGCAGAGCCAGGACATCCTCCTACAATGAGCAGTTCTTC,CASRARTSSYNEQFF
NA,NA,TRBJ1-2,TRBV27,TGTGCCAGCCGAAAACAGGGTAACTATGGCTACACCTTC,CASRKQGNYGYTF
NA,NA,TRBJ1-5,TRBV28,TGTGCCAGCAATATGCAGGCCATTCAGCCCCAGCATTTT,CASNMQAIQPQHF
NA,NA,TRBJ2-1,TRBV19,TGTGCCAGTAGTACCCGTACATACAATGAGCAGTTCTTC,CASSTRTYNEQFF
NA,TRBD2,TRBJ2-7,TRBV10-2,TGCGCCAGCAGCCCCAGCGGGAGAGGCTACGAGCAGTACTTC,CASSPSGRGYEQYF
NA,NA,TRBJ2-2,TRBV7-2,TGTGCCAGCAGCTTAGTATCCACCGGGGAGCTGTTTTTT,CASSLVSTGELFF
NA,NA,TRBJ2-7,TRBV28,TGTGCCAGCACCTCTGGGTCCTACGAGCAGTACTTC,CASTSGSYEQYF
few,NA,TRBJ2-2,TRBV5-4,TGTGCCAGCAGTCCGCAGGGGTCAAACACCGGGGAGCTGTTTTTT,CASSPQGSNTGELFF
NA,NA,TRBJ2-7,TRBV30,TGTGCCTGGATGGTGGAGAGTGAGCAGTACTTC,CAWMVESEQYF
few,NA,TRBJ1-1,TRBV29-1,TGCAGCCACTCACACTTGGACACTGAAGCTTTCTTT,CSHSHLDTEAFF
NA,TRBD1,TRBJ2-3,TRBV5-4,TGTGCCAGCAAAGGGCAGGGGGCAGATACGCAGTATTTT,CASKGQGADTQYF
NA,NA,TRBJ1-5,TRBV28,TGTGCCAGCAGTAGGGACGGTAATCAGCCCCAGCATTTT,CASSRDGNQPQHF
NA,NA,TRBJ1-4,TRBV19,TGTGCCAGTAGTCTTGGGCAGGTAGCTAATGAAAAACTGTTTTTT,CASSLGQVANEKLFF
NA,NA,TRBJ2-3,TRBV11-2,TGTGCCAGCAGCTCGCGACTACCTAGCACAGATACGCAGTATTTT,CASSSRLPSTDTQYF
NA,TRBD1,TRBJ1-4,TRBV28,TGTGCCAGCAGGCAGGGACAGCACAAACTGTTTTTT,CASRQGQHKLFF
NA,TRBD1,TRBJ1-1,TRBV18,TGTGCCAGCTCACCTGCCAGGGGGCCCGCTGAAGCTTTCTTT,CASSPARGPAEAFF
NA,TRBD2,TRBJ2-1,TRBV19,TGTGCCAGTATCCCGAGGGGACTAGCGGGAGTGGGTGAGCAGTTCTTC,CASIPRGLAGVGEQFF
NA,NA,TRBJ1-1,TRBV2,TGTGCCAGCAGGAGGACGGTTAACACTGAAGCTTTCTTT,CASRRTVNTEAFF
NA,TRBD2,TRBJ2-7,TRBV14,TGTGCCAGCAGTCTACTAGCGGGAGGAGGTTACGAGCAGTACTTC,CASSLLAGGGYEQYF